This is a list of T cell receptor beta chains from one sample in a study of blood T cell repertoires in COVID-19. Sequencing used immunoSEQ multiplex PCR; TCRdb keeps in-frame clones, though not all of them. The repertoire holds approximately 500,000 clones, with around nine tenths as singletons. Sequenced material: peripheral blood. Every receptor here comes from a woman aged 45 to 65 with COVID-19, enrolled during active disease. The CDR3 runs from the conserved cysteine through the conserved F or W.

CDR3 protein: CASSEGDGGYGYTF
V gene: TRBV6-1
CDR3 length: 14

CDR3 protein: CAWSVGGGNQPQHF
V gene: TRBV30
CDR3 length: 14

CDR3 protein: CASSLGSGYGSPFHF
V gene: TRBV27
CDR3 length: 15

CDR3 protein: CAGLPLTGQATEAFF
V gene: TRBV6-5
CDR3 length: 15

CDR3 protein: CASSQGQYTGELFF
V gene: TRBV3-1/TRBV3-2
CDR3 length: 14

CDR3 protein: CASSSGPSTGANVLTF
V gene: TRBV6-2/TRBV6-3
CDR3 length: 16

CDR3 protein: CASSLVWRGGADTQYF
V gene: TRBV11-2
CDR3 length: 16

CDR3 protein: CASSLSGEAGELFF
V gene: TRBV19
CDR3 length: 14

CDR3 protein: CASSPGLAGVSSYEQYF
V gene: TRBV3-1/TRBV3-2
CDR3 length: 17

CDR3 protein: CASSFRDNTGELFF
V gene: TRBV27
CDR3 length: 14

CDR3 protein: CASSPLGGKDGGYTF
V gene: TRBV18
CDR3 length: 15

CDR3 protein: CSATQGPIQYF
V gene: TRBV29-1
CDR3 length: 11

CDR3 protein: CSVGQADSPLHF
V gene: TRBV29-1
CDR3 length: 12

CDR3 protein: CASSQGLAGAYEQYF
V gene: TRBV4-2
CDR3 length: 15

CDR3 protein: CASRRTSGATDTQYF
V gene: TRBV4-2
CDR3 length: 15

CDR3 protein: CASSPSVYSGETF
V gene: TRBV12-3/TRBV12-4
CDR3 length: 13

CDR3 protein: CASSPGQAYSPLHF
V gene: TRBV5-1
CDR3 length: 14

CDR3 protein: CASSLTRGGRVMNTEAFF
V gene: TRBV5-1
CDR3 length: 18

CDR3 protein: CSVDDGRGGRNEQFF
V gene: TRBV29-1
CDR3 length: 15

CDR3 protein: CATRLGGGHDEQYF
V gene: TRBV6-5
CDR3 length: 14

CDR3 protein: CASRPGTGLSSYEQYF
V gene: TRBV5-1
CDR3 length: 16

CDR3 protein: CAISESKDSNSPLHF
V gene: TRBV10-3
CDR3 length: 15

CDR3 protein: CASSLYRETQYF
V gene: TRBV11-2
CDR3 length: 12

CDR3 protein: CASSSETATNEKLFF
V gene: TRBV7-2
CDR3 length: 15

CDR3 protein: CASSLSPSEDIQYF
V gene: TRBV5-1
CDR3 length: 14

CDR3 protein: CASSLVGGQGQFF
V gene: TRBV5-1
CDR3 length: 13

CDR3 protein: CASSLSGIYNEQFF
V gene: TRBV11-2
CDR3 length: 14

CDR3 protein: CASSPRQGAITEAFF
V gene: TRBV6-6
CDR3 length: 15

CDR3 protein: CASSLTGSTLKIEQYF
V gene: TRBV5-6
CDR3 length: 16